Listed here are 4 T cell receptor beta chains from one sample, sequenced in a study of cytomegalovirus exposure and HLA in healthy donors. A multiplex PCR was run with 60 Vbeta primers and 13 Jbeta primers. Some clones are missing from TCRdb's copy, which holds only in-frame ones; the method was immunoSEQ multiplex PCR. The sample has about 120,000 clones, around 76% seen once; the top ten hold about 30%. Sequencing was carried out using PBMCs. These receptors all come from a man in his sixties in good health and CMV-seropositive.

The genes are TRBV25-1 and TRBJ1-1; 7 bases are a match to TRBD1. Trimming cost V 0 bases and J 6 bases; bases outside gene matches: 13. CDR1 and CDR2 from the germline V gene are MGHDK and SYGVNS. CDR3 length equals 17 residues. For the CDR3, the DNA is TGTGCCAGCAGTGAATACCCCCCGGGACAGCGAGCTCCTGAAGCTTTCTTT. It translates to CASSEYPPGQRAPEAFF. Variable domain in full (rest from reference TRBV25-1 and TRBJ1-1): EADIYQTPRYLVIGTGKKITLECSQTMGHDKMYWYQQDPGMELHLIHYSYGVNSTEKGDLSSESTVSRIRTEHFPLTLESARPSHTSQYLCASSEYPPGQRAPEAFFGQGTRLTVV.

The chain couples TRBV2 to TRBJ2-6; 9 bases map to TRBD2. This CDR3 contains 18 residues. Germline V gene data show CDR1 as SNHLY and CDR2 as FYNNEI. V shed 11 bases and J 0 bases; nucleotides not matched to a gene: 14. This CDR3 is CAAHRKTSGYSGANVLTF. The CDR3 bases are TGTGCCGCTCACCGGAAGACTAGCGGTTACTCTGGGGCCAACGTCCTGACTTTC.

V is TRBV5-1 and J is TRBJ2-1, with D possibly matching TRBD2 (6 bases). This CDR3 spans 15 amino acids. V gave up 4 bases and J gave up 0 bases, with 11 bases separating them. Germline V CDR1 and CDR2: SGHRS, YFSETQ. The CDR3 DNA reads TGCGCCAGCAGCCCCGGGACTCGCTCCTACAATGAGCAGTTCTTC. This translates into CASSPGTRSYNEQFF. The entire variable domain, with the rest obtained from reference TRBV5-1 and TRBJ2-1, is as follows: KAGVTQTPRYLIKTRGQQVTLSCSPISGHRSVSWYQQTPGQGLQFLFEYFSETQRNKGNFPGRFSGRQFSNSRSEMNVSTLELGDSALYLCASSPGTRSYNEQFFGPGTRLTVL.

The chain has TRBV5-4 and TRBJ2-7, with D perhaps matching TRBD2 (6 bases). Per the germline V gene, CDR1 is SGHNT and CDR2 is YYREEE (reference sequence). This CDR3 has 13 amino acids. The V and J ends lost 4 bases and 5 bases respectively, with 13 bases between them. The CDR3 loop is CASSPGDFDEQYF. The CDR3, as DNA: TGTGCCAGCAGCCCCGGGGACTTTGACGAGCAGTACTTC.